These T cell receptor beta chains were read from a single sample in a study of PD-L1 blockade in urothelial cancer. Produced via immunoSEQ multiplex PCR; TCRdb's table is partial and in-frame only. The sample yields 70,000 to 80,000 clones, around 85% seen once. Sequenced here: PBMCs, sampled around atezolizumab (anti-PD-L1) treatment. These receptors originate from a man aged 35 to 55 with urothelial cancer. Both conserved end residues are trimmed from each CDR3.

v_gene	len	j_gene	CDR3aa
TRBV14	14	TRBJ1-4	ASSQALGDYNEKLF
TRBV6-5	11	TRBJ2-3	ASSYEVTDTQY
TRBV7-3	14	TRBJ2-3	ASSHGWGGVVDTQY
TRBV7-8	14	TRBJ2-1	ASSPPRRLSPNEQF
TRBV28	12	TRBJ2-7	ASSPPGYGYEQY
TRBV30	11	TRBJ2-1	AWVGARSGEQF
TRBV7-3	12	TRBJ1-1	ASSTAGQGTEAF
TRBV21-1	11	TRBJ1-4	ASSAQGNEKLF
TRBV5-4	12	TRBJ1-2	ASSLTGPNYGYT
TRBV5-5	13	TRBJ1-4	ASSLLIGGDEKLF
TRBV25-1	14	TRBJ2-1	ASSDSNSKGGNEQF
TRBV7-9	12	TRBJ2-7	ASSLEGQNYEQY
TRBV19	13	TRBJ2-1	ASSRPGQAYNEQF
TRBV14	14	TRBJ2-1	ASSQGLGLSTLEQF
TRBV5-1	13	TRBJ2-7	ASSAGQGAWFEQY
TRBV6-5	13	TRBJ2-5	ASSLSGRREETQY
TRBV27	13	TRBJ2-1	ASRRGIVSYNEQF
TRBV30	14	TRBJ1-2	AWSVRPSQANYGYT
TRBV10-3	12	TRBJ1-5	AIRESLSNQPQH
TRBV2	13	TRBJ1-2	ASSLQGAQNYGYT
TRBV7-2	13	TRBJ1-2	ASSLGGGPGGGYT
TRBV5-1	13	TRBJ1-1	ASMGQNRGRTEAF